This TCR beta chain stems from a study of tumor-infiltrating lymphocytes in primary liver carcinoma. General study points: Only about 7.5-24% of top clones appeared in all five tumor regions. Tumor-adjacent and tumor-blood pairs shared a smaller degree of overlap than tumor region pairs.

A remark on this clonotype: What it binds is unknown.

For each extraction, RNA and DNA were obtained together from about 20-30 mg of unsorted bulk tissue. TCR beta cDNA was made from approximately 500 ng total RNA with a constant-region primer. TCR beta libraries came from three nested multiplex PCR rounds using slightly modified ARM-PCR. One entry per CDR3 protein results from TCRdb running MiXCR on the multiplex PCR reads. The table includes some 55,000 distinct CDR3 sequences, roughly 77% detected once. The material sequenced was liver tumor tissue from sampling region 2. As for subset: tumor region T2, inferior pole. This sequence originates from a man aged 40-49 years with primary liver carcinoma and hepatitis B virus infection.

The CDR3 nucleotides read TGTGCCAGCAGTTACGGGAGGGCCAGGGCGTTGACGGATGAGCAGTTCTTC. Protein: CASSYGRARALTDEQFF. The chain recombines TRBV6-6 with TRBJ2-1; the match to TRBD2 covers 7 bases. V was clipped by 2 bases and J by 8 bases; unmatched bases: 15. CDR1 is MNHNY, CDR2 SVGAGI, per germline (reference sequence). The CDR3 totals 17 residues.